This T cell receptor beta chain was identified in a study of vaccination and CD4 T cells after COVID-19. The Oncomine TCR Beta short-read assay sequenced DNA from cultured CD4+ T cells. In TCRdb, the PCR reads were re-called with MiXCR into one record per CDR3 protein. The sample gives over 11,000 distinct CDR3 sequences, about 46% of which show up once; roughly 15% is in the top ten. The CDR3 sequence is 13 residues long. CDR1 is SEHNR, CDR2 FQNEAQ, per germline (reference sequence). The V end lost 4 bases, the J end lost 6 bases, and 9 bases lay between the germline ends. Sample treatment: approximately nine-day PBMC culture with coronavirus spike peptide pools or control peptides (ViraFEST assay). As to this clonotype: No antigen is known for it.

The TCR sequence derives from a human donor with COVID-19. The sample comprised cultured CD4+ T cells from blood. This sequence joins TRBV7-9 and TRBJ2-2; the D is unclear. In DNA, the CDR3 is TGTGCCAGCAGCTCCTACCCGGCCGGGGAGCTGTTTTTT. Translation: CASSSYPAGELFF.